The 31 T cell receptor beta chains below were found in one sample sequenced in a study of T cell changes during pregnancy in multiple sclerosis. Assay used: immunoSEQ multiplex PCR; TCRdb lists only in-frame clones, some missing. The profile shows 85,000 to 130,000 clones, just under 95% of them singletons. The sequences come from peripheral blood, collected after pregnancy. These TCRs come from a female donor with multiple sclerosis, enrolled in a pregnancy study.

The chain uses TRBV28 and TRBJ2-7; 9 bases align to TRBD1. This CDR3 has 13 residues. Germline V gives CDR1 MDHEN, CDR2 SYDVKM. Trimming took 6 bases from V and 2 from J; bases not matched to a gene: 2. The CDR3 loop is CASRGQGTYEQYF. The CDR3 bases are TGTGCCAGCAGGGGACAGGGTACCTACGAGCAGTACTTC.

This clone has only one observation. This chain uses TRBV2 with TRBJ2-5; D might be TRBD1 (6 bases). CDR3 length: 14 amino acids. From germline, CDR1 is SNHLY and CDR2 FYNNEI. Trimming pared 4 bases from V and 3 bases from J, leaving 12 bases between. In nucleotides, the CDR3 is TGTGCCAGCAGTGTTTGGGGGCGAAAAGAGACCCAGTACTTC. It specifies CASSVWGRKETQYF.

The genes are TRBV2 and TRBJ2-7; 7 bases are a match to TRBD2. The CDR3 covers 14 residues. V gave up 3 bases and J gave up 3 bases; unmatched junction bases: 5. Germline CDR1 is SNHLY and CDR2 is FYNNEI. CDR3 residues: CASSERESFYEQYF. The CDR3 DNA sequence: TGTGCCAGCAGTGAGCGGGAGAGTTTCTACGAGCAGTACTTC.

This clone was recorded once. The chain employs TRBV9 and TRBJ2-3, with D tentatively TRBD2 (6 bases). There are 15 residues in the CDR3. CDR1 SGDLS and CDR2 YYNGEE come from the germline V gene. V lost 3 bases to trimming and J lost 3 bases, with 14 bases between them. In nucleotides, the CDR3 is TGTGCCAGCAGCGCAGGACCCGCGGGGACAGATACGCAGTATTTT. It yields the protein CASSAGPAGTDTQYF.

The chain couples TRBV5-1 to TRBJ2-1, with D possibly TRBD1 on 6 matching bases. Germline loops: CDR1 SGHRS, CDR2 YFSETQ. The V end was cut by 0 bases, the J end by 4 bases, with 8 bases between. This CDR3 is 14 amino acids long. CDR3 in amino acids: CASSLGQEYNEQFF. DNA for the CDR3: TGCGCCAGCAGCTTGGGACAGGAATACAATGAGCAGTTCTTC. Full variable domain (missing parts from reference TRBV5-1 and TRBJ2-1): KAGVTQTPRYLIKTRGQQVTLSCSPISGHRSVSWYQQTPGQGLQFLFEYFSETQRNKGNFPGRFSGRQFSNSRSEMNVSTLELGDSALYLCASSLGQEYNEQFFGPGTRLTVL.

The chain combines TRBV19 with TRBJ1-1; 10 nucleotides align to TRBD1. Germline-derived CDR1 and CDR2 are LNHDA and SQIVND (reference sequence). The CDR3 is 16 amino acids. V was pared by 3 bases and J by 7 bases, with 11 bases of the junction left unmatched. The CDR3 region is CASSIPGQGIGDEAFF. In DNA, the CDR3 is TGTGCCAGTAGTATCCCGGGACAGGGGATAGGAGATGAAGCTTTCTTT.

The gene calls are TRBV27 and TRBJ2-1; 9 bases are shared with TRBD1. With 7 bases clipped from V and 3 bases from J, the junction kept 1 base outside the gene matches. Germline CDR1 and CDR2: MNHEY and SMNVEV (reference sequence). This CDR3 comprises 13 residues. CDR3 DNA sequence: TGTGCCAGCACGGGACAGGGCTACAATGAGCAGTTCTTC. Its translation: CASTGQGYNEQFF.

The rearrangement uses TRBV5-1 and TRBJ2-5, with unresolved D. The germline gives CDR1 SGHRS, CDR2 YFSETQ. The V end lost 2 bases, the J end lost 3 bases, and 2 bases lay between the germline ends. The CDR3 has 11 amino acids. This CDR3 is CASSFKETQYF. The CDR3 DNA follows: TGCGCCAGCAGCTTCAAAGAGACCCAGTACTTC.

This clone was observed a single time. The chain couples TRBV2 to TRBJ2-5; 10 bases line up with TRBD2. The trim removed 6 bases at V and 5 bases at J, leaving 12 bases unmatched. The CDR3 loop spans 16 amino acids. Germline V lookup: CDR1 SNHLY, CDR2 FYNNEI. CDR3 nucleotides: TGTGCCAGCAGCTTCATAGCGGGGGGAAGGGAGGAGACCCAGTACTTC. This codes for CASSFIAGGREETQYF.

The J gene is TRBJ1-4, the V gene TRBV5-4; 8 nucleotides align to TRBD1. Germline CDR1 SGHNT, CDR2 YYREEE (reference sequence). J lost 8 bases, V lost 4 bases, and 16 bases had no gene match. The CDR3 spans 17 residues. CDR3 loop: CASSRGSPDRGNEKLFF. In DNA form, the CDR3 reads TGTGCCAGCAGCAGAGGGTCCCCAGACAGGGGAAACGAAAAACTGTTTTTT.

This clone was seen just once. The rearrangement joins TRBV28 to TRBJ2-1; perhaps TRBD2 as D (5 bases). This CDR3 region has 18 residues. The germline V gene has CDR1 MDHEN and CDR2 SYDVKM. V dropped 2 bases and J dropped 2 bases, with 19 bases sitting between them. The DNA for the CDR3 is TGTGCCAGCAGTTTACCGGGATCAAACCTTGACGCCTACAATGAGCAGTTCTTC. Its translation is CASSLPGSNLDAYNEQFF.

The rearrangement joins TRBV18 to TRBJ2-2; 7 bases align to TRBD1. Trimming took 5 bases from V and 4 from J; bases not matched to a gene: 1. This CDR3 region has 13 residues. The germline CDR1 and CDR2 sequences are KGHSH and LQKENI. The CDR3 loop reads CASSGTATGELFF. Written as DNA, the CDR3 is TGTGCCAGCTCAGGGACAGCCACCGGGGAGCTGTTTTTT.

CDR3 DNA sequence: TGTGCCAGCGGAATTAAGTACAGGGGCGGCTATGGCTACACCTTC. It yields the protein CASGIKYRGGYGYTF. The V and J genes are TRBV27 and TRBJ1-2; 7 nucleotides agree with TRBD1. Per the germline V gene, CDR1 is MNHEY and CDR2 is SMNVEV (reference sequence). The CDR3 is 15 amino acids. V trimming: 8 bases; J trimming: 4 bases; junction bases outside the gene matches: 13.

The chain uses TRBV30 and TRBJ2-2, with TRBD2 as a possible D gene (6 bases). Trimming cost V 0 bases and J 0 bases, with 17 bases left between them. CDR1 is GTSNPN, CDR2 SVGIG, per germline (reference sequence). The CDR3 runs 18 residues. CDR3 coding DNA: TGTGCCTGGAGTGTAGGGAGCGGGCGGTACGCGAACACCGGGGAGCTGTTTTTT. Translated, it gives CAWSVGSGRYANTGELFF. The entire variable domain, with the rest obtained from reference TRBV30 and TRBJ2-2, is as follows: SQTIHQWPATLVQPVGSPLSLECTVEGTSNPNLYWYRQAAGRGLQLLFYSVGIGQISSEVPQNLSASRPQDRQFILSSKKLLLSDSGFYLCAWSVGSGRYANTGELFFGEGSRLTVL.

The V and J genes are TRBV6-1 and TRBJ2-7, with 8 bases that match TRBD1. V was pared by 5 bases and J by 7 bases, with 7 bases of the junction left unmatched. There are 13 residues in the CDR3. The germline CDR1 and CDR2 sequences are MNHNS and SASEGT. The CDR3 region is CASSRDRLGEQYF. The CDR3 DNA follows: TGTGCCAGCAGTCGGGACAGGCTTGGAGAGCAGTACTTC.

The CDR3 region has the DNA TGTGCCAGCAGCAGGGGCTATACGCAGTATTTT. This translates into CASSRGYTQYF. The chain uses TRBV28 and TRBJ2-3; D may be TRBD1 (6 bases). The CDR3 is made up of 11 amino acids. The V end lost 6 bases, the J end lost 7 bases, and 8 bases lay between the germline ends. Germline CDR1 is MDHEN and CDR2 is SYDVKM.

The chain employs TRBV2 and TRBJ2-1; D perhaps matches TRBD2 (7 bases). CDR1 and CDR2 from the germline V gene are SNHLY and FYNNEI. V gave up 3 bases and J gave up 4 bases, with 16 bases separating them. This CDR3 has 16 amino acids. CDR3 DNA: TGTGCCAGCAGTGACCCCGGGGGGCCATCTTACAATGAGCAGTTCTTC. This encodes CASSDPGGPSYNEQFF.

The chain couples TRBV27 to TRBJ2-1; 8 positions match TRBD2. The CDR3 covers 15 residues. V shed 4 bases and J 3 bases; nucleotides not matched to a gene: 5. CDR1 and CDR2 from the germline V gene are MNHEY and SMNVEV (reference sequence). In nucleotides, the CDR3 is TGTGCCAGCAGTTCAGCGGGGGCCTACTACAATGAGCAGTTCTTC. Its protein product is CASSSAGAYYNEQFF.

The CDR3 reads CASSPGQASYEQYF. CDR3 coding DNA: TGTGCCAGCTCCCCGGGACAGGCAAGCTACGAGCAGTACTTC. The gene calls are TRBV18 and TRBJ2-7, with 8 bases aligning to TRBD1. V lost 6 bases to trimming and J lost 3 bases; unmatched junction nucleotides: 7. The CDR3 is made up of 14 amino acids. Per the germline V gene, CDR1 is KGHSH and CDR2 is LQKENI.

The CDR3 protein is CASSFSGTTGYTF. The CDR3 DNA is TGTGCCAGCAGTTTCTCCGGGACAACTGGCTACACCTTC. This chain uses TRBV28 with TRBJ1-2; a weak D match, TRBD1 (6 bases). Germline V gene lookup returns CDR1 MDHEN and CDR2 SYDVKM. The V end was cut by 3 bases, the J end by 7 bases, with 12 bases between. CDR3 length equals 13 residues.

The chain links TRBV19 to TRBJ1-5, with TRBD1 as a possible D gene (6 bases). The V gene lost 1 base and the J gene lost 4 bases, with 8 bases spanning the gap. Per the germline V gene, CDR1 is LNHDA and CDR2 is SQIVND (reference sequence). CDR3 length: 14 amino acids. CDR3 loop: CASSIVGGNQPQHF. DNA of the CDR3: TGTGCCAGTAGTATAGTAGGGGGTAATCAGCCCCAGCATTTT.

The chain recombines TRBV6-5 with TRBJ1-1; TRBD1 matches 8 bases. CDR1 is MNHEY, CDR2 SVGAGI, per germline. The CDR3 runs 15 residues. Trimming at V came to 6 bases and at J to 4 bases, leaving 10 bases not matched to a gene. CDR3 DNA sequence: TGTGCCAGCAGACCGACAGGGGTTAAAGGCACTGAAGCTTTCTTT. It translates to CASRPTGVKGTEAFF.

V and J are TRBV5-1 and TRBJ2-5, with 7 nucleotides matching TRBD1. The germline gives CDR1 SGHRS, CDR2 YFSETQ. J lost 2 bases, V lost 4 bases, and 5 bases had no gene match. There are 14 residues in the CDR3. The CDR3: CASSPGQLQETQYF. The CDR3 coding sequence is TGCGCCAGCAGCCCGGGACAGCTACAAGAGACCCAGTACTTC.

The J gene is TRBJ2-2, the V gene TRBV14; a weak D match, TRBD1 (6 bases). This CDR3 contains 15 residues. Germline V lookup: CDR1 SGHDN, CDR2 FVKESK. V shed 0 bases and J shed 2 bases, with 7 bases lying between them. The CDR3 DNA sequence: TGTGCCAGCAGCCAAGACAGGGGTAACACCGGGGAGCTGTTTTTT. Encoded protein: CASSQDRGNTGELFF.

The gene calls are TRBV27 and TRBJ1-2; a weak D match, TRBD1 (5 bases). The germline V gene has CDR1 MNHEY and CDR2 SMNVEV (reference sequence). The ends were cut back, 8 bases at V and 3 bases at J, with 13 bases in the middle. The CDR3 sequence is 13 residues long. DNA for the CDR3: TGTGCCAGCTATGGGGGGAAAGACTATGGCTACACCTTC. It is translated as CASYGGKDYGYTF.

V usage is TRBV6-5 and J usage is TRBJ2-5; D is possibly TRBD1 (5 bases). CDR3 length: 13 amino acids. Per germline, CDR1 MNHEY and CDR2 SVGAGI. Trimming took off 2 bases at V and 5 bases at J, with 9 bases between the two ends. CDR3 loop: CASSYRGWETQYF. The DNA for the CDR3 is TGTGCCAGCAGTTACAGGGGATGGGAGACCCAGTACTTC.

The J gene is TRBJ1-1, the V gene TRBV2, with unresolved D. V gave up 5 bases and J gave up 2 bases, with 6 bases separating them. Germline V gives CDR1 SNHLY, CDR2 FYNNEI. CDR3 length: 12 residues. Written as DNA, the CDR3 is TGTGCCAGCAGTCGAGATAACACTGAAGCTTTCTTT. Translation gives CASSRDNTEAFF.

This chain links TRBV7-8 with TRBJ1-5; tentative D call: TRBD1 (5 bases). In germline, CDR1 is SGHVS, CDR2 FQNEAQ. Trimming removed 5 bases at V and 2 bases at J, with 16 bases between. The CDR3 is 16 residues long. In nucleotides, the CDR3 is TGTGCCAGCAGCCCTGTAACGGGGGTTGGCAATCAGCCCCAGCATTTT. Protein: CASSPVTGVGNQPQHF.

The gene calls are TRBV10-1 and TRBJ1-2; 9 bases match TRBD1. The CDR3 extends over 16 amino acids. The V gene's germline CDR1 is WNHNN and CDR2 SYGVQD (reference sequence). V lost 7 bases, J lost 4 bases, and 13 bases stayed unmatched. The CDR3 loop is CASITGTGIQAYGYTF. The CDR3 DNA reads TGCGCCAGCATTACAGGGACAGGGATCCAGGCCTATGGCTACACCTTC.

The rearrangement links TRBV28 to TRBJ1-2; D uncertain. Between the trimmed V and J ends, which lost 6 bases and 5 bases, there was a span of 13 bases. The germline V gene encodes CDR1 MDHEN and CDR2 SYDVKM. There are 13 residues in the CDR3. The CDR3: CASSTVPRYGYTF. As DNA, the CDR3 is TGTGCCAGCAGCACCGTCCCCAGATATGGCTACACCTTC.

The chain is built from TRBV7-8 and TRBJ2-1, with 11 bases identical to TRBD2. The V gene end was trimmed by 2 bases and the J gene end by 4 bases; junction bases not matched to a gene: 7. The CDR3 loop spans 17 amino acids. The V gene's germline CDR1 is SGHVS and CDR2 FQNEAQ. This CDR3 is CASSLPLRLAGYNEQFF. Here the CDR3 DNA reads TGTGCCAGCAGCTTACCCCTAAGACTAGCGGGGTACAATGAGCAGTTCTTC.